Following are 27 T cell receptor beta chains from one sample sequenced in a study of T cell responses to AZD1222 COVID-19 vaccine. Profiling relied on immunoSEQ multiplex PCR, and the TCRdb table lists in-frame clones only, not all of them. This repertoire shows 100,000 to 150,000 clones, just over 90% found once; its top ten account for 6.5% to 8.5%. The sequenced sample was peripheral blood, obtained on day 0 of AZD1222 vaccination. These receptors were taken from an adult in good health.

The V gene is TRBV27, the J gene TRBJ1-2, with unresolved D. V was trimmed by 6 bases and J by 7 bases, leaving 15 bases between them. Per the germline V gene, CDR1 is MNHEY and CDR2 is SMNVEV (reference sequence). CDR3 length equals 13 residues. The CDR3 sequence: CASSLGTGTGYTF. As DNA, the CDR3 is TGTGCCAGCAGCCTGGGAACCGGAACTGGCTACACCTTC.

This clone occurred once. The rearrangement uses TRBV28 and TRBJ2-2, with D tentatively TRBD2 (7 bases). Germline V gene lookup returns CDR1 MDHEN and CDR2 SYDVKM. The CDR3 totals 14 residues. V was shortened by 5 bases and J by 7 bases, with 14 bases between the two germline ends. CDR3 residues: CASSKGGAGGELFF. CDR3 nucleotide sequence: TGTGCCAGCAGTAAGGGGGGGGCTGGCGGGGAGCTGTTTTTT.

The chain recombines TRBV7-2 with TRBJ1-2; 8 bases are a match to TRBD1. CDR1 is SGHTA and CDR2 is FQGNSA in the germline V gene. Losses at the gene ends were 5 bases for V and 4 bases for J; bases not matched to a gene: 9. The CDR3 contains 15 residues. The CDR3, as DNA: TGTGCCAGCAGCACTCTTCCAGGGGGCGGCTATGGCTACACCTTC. Translation: CASSTLPGGGYGYTF.

The rearrangement links TRBV19 to TRBJ1-1; no firm D call. The CDR3 has 16 residues. Germline V gene lookup returns CDR1 LNHDA and CDR2 SQIVND (reference sequence). The V end was cut by 11 bases, the J end by 0 bases, with 22 bases between. In DNA, the CDR3 is TGTGCCGGTAAATTCCCCCCGTCACCCATGAACACTGAAGCTTTCTTT. This codes for CAGKFPPSPMNTEAFF.

V is TRBV5-5 and J is TRBJ1-2; 8 positions agree with TRBD1. With 0 bases clipped from V and 4 bases from J, the junction kept 8 bases outside the gene matches. CDR1 SGHKS and CDR2 YYEKEE come from the germline V gene (reference sequence). CDR3 length: 16 amino acids. CDR3 sequence: CASSLEMDRALYGYTF. CDR3 DNA: TGTGCCAGCAGCTTGGAGATGGACAGGGCGCTCTATGGCTACACCTTC.

V and J are TRBV19 and TRBJ1-6, with D unclear. Germline lookup yields CDR1 LNHDA and CDR2 SQIVND (reference sequence). Trimming took 5 bases from V and 9 from J, leaving 14 bases between them. The CDR3 extends over 14 amino acids. The CDR3 is CASSLLPRVSPLHF. As DNA, the CDR3 is TGTGCCAGTAGTCTTCTCCCGCGGGTTTCACCCCTCCACTTT.

V gene TRBV5-1 combines with J gene TRBJ1-2; maybe TRBD1 (5 bases). Germline lookup yields CDR1 SGHRS and CDR2 YFSETQ. V lost 5 bases and J 8 bases, leaving 19 bases between the germline ends. The CDR3 has 14 residues. The CDR3 is CASREGTVGEGYTF. CDR3 sequence (DNA): TGCGCCAGCAGAGAGGGGACGGTCGGCGAGGGCTACACCTTC.

V usage is TRBV27 and J usage is TRBJ2-2; D perhaps matches TRBD2 (6 bases). V was clipped by 6 bases and J by 3 bases, with 20 bases between them. The CDR3 runs to 17 residues. Germline CDR1 reads MNHEY; CDR2 reads SMNVEV (reference sequence). CDR3 residues: CASRKFGGTTYTGELFF. CDR3 bases: TGTGCCAGCAGAAAATTCGGGGGAACGACTTACACCGGGGAGCTGTTTTTT.

The chain links TRBV19 to TRBJ2-2; no reliable D call. Trimming removed 7 bases from V and 0 bases from J, with 15 bases in between. From germline, CDR1 is LNHDA and CDR2 SQIVND (reference sequence). This CDR3 is 16 amino acids long. In nucleotides, the CDR3 is TGTGCCAGTACCGCCCCCACACTCGCGAACACCGGGGAGCTGTTTTTT. Translation: CASTAPTLANTGELFF.

The gene calls are TRBV4-3 and TRBJ1-6, with 10 bases aligning to TRBD1. Trimming cost V 3 bases and J 8 bases; bases outside gene matches: 4. Germline V gene lookup returns CDR1 LGHNA and CDR2 YSLEER. CDR3 size: 15 residues. CDR3 residues: CASSHIGTGDSPLHF. In DNA form, the CDR3 reads TGCGCCAGCAGCCACATCGGGACAGGGGATTCACCCCTCCACTTT.

This clone was picked up a small number of times. CDR3 DNA: TGTGCCAGCAGTTACAGGGATAATTCACCCCTCCACTTT. Amino acid sequence: CASSYRDNSPLHF. The chain is built from TRBV6-2 or TRBV6-3 and TRBJ1-6; D is unresolved. V lost 2 bases, J lost 5 bases, and 4 bases lay in between. Germline V lookup: CDR1 MNHEY, CDR2 SVGEGT. The CDR3 sequence is 13 residues long.

V and J are TRBV15 and TRBJ2-7, with D tentatively TRBD1 or TRBD2 (5 bases each). Germline CDR1 and CDR2: LNHNV and YYDKDF (reference sequence). V gave up 5 bases and J gave up 1 base, with 15 bases separating them. This CDR3 contains 15 residues. The CDR3, as DNA: TGTGCCACCAGCGATCCCGGGACGGCATCCTACGAGCAGTACTTC. Its protein is CATSDPGTASYEQYF.

Concerning this clone itself: This sample includes further DNA sequences coding for the same CDR3. This sequence joins TRBV28 and TRBJ2-7, with D unclear. The CDR3 spans 15 residues. Trimming shortened V by 2 bases and J by 0 bases, and 11 bases separated the two germline ends. The germline CDR1 and CDR2 sequences are MDHEN and SYDVKM. CDR3 protein: CASSLRRASSYEQYF. As DNA, the CDR3 is TGTGCCAGCAGTTTACGGCGTGCCAGCTCCTACGAGCAGTACTTC.

J is TRBJ2-2 and V is TRBV3-1 (or the pseudogene TRBV3-2); the D is unclear. Trimming took off 0 bases at V and 3 bases at J, with 17 bases between the two ends. The CDR3 spans 18 residues. Germline CDR1 LGHDT, CDR2 YNNKEL (reference sequence). Written as DNA, the CDR3 is TGTGCCAGCAGCCAAGATCCGAGCCAATCAACGGACACCGGGGAGCTGTTTTTT. Its translation: CASSQDPSQSTDTGELFF.

This rearrangement joins TRBV2 to TRBJ2-7; the match to TRBD1 covers 7 bases. Trimming cost V 6 bases and J 2 bases; bases outside gene matches: 7. The CDR3 runs to 14 residues. CDR1 is SNHLY and CDR2 is FYNNEI in the germline V gene. The CDR3 DNA reads as TGTGCCAGCAGGCCACAGGGGACCACCTACGAGCAGTACTTC. Encoded protein: CASRPQGTTYEQYF.

This clone was seen a handful of times. The chain carries TRBV24-1 and TRBJ2-1; D is perhaps TRBD2 (6 bases). V lost 7 bases and J 9 bases, leaving 18 bases between the germline ends. This CDR3 comprises 14 residues. CDR1 is KGHDR and CDR2 is SFDVKD in the germline V gene. Here the CDR3 DNA reads TGTGCCACCAGGGCCCGGGACTCCCCAATTGAGCAGTTCTTC. Protein sequence: CATRARDSPIEQFF.

The chain links TRBV9 to TRBJ1-1, with 7 nucleotides matching TRBD1. V lost 0 bases to trimming and J lost 2 bases; unmatched junction nucleotides: 4. The CDR3 contains 15 residues. The V gene's germline CDR1 is SGDLS and CDR2 YYNGEE. CDR3 nucleotide sequence: TGTGCCAGCAGCGTAGGGGGACAGTCTAACACTGAAGCTTTCTTT. It translates to CASSVGGQSNTEAFF.

The chain links TRBV15 to TRBJ2-1; TRBD1 agrees at 10 bases. The CDR3 contains 17 residues. Germline values: CDR1 LNHNV, CDR2 YYDKDF (reference sequence). V was pared by 5 bases and J by 9 bases, with 16 bases of the junction left unmatched. CDR3 sequence: CATSLGRQGALWGEQFF. CDR3 in DNA: TGTGCCACCAGCCTTGGGAGACAGGGGGCTCTTTGGGGTGAGCAGTTCTTC.

V is TRBV5-1 and J is TRBJ2-1; TRBD2 matches at 9 bases. The germline V gene has CDR1 SGHRS and CDR2 YFSETQ. V shed 3 bases and J 6 bases; nucleotides not matched to a gene: 4. This CDR3 is 14 amino acids long. CDR3: CASSYLAGINEQFF. Here the CDR3 DNA reads TGCGCCAGCAGCTATCTAGCGGGGATCAATGAGCAGTTCTTC.

The V call is TRBV6-6, the J call TRBJ2-2; no definite D call. V shed 4 bases and J shed 0 bases, with 3 bases lying between them. Germline CDR1 reads MNHNY; CDR2 reads SVGAGI (reference sequence). The CDR3 contains 13 residues. CDR3 DNA: TGTGCCAGCAGTTCAGCGAACACCGGGGAGCTGTTTTTT. Protein product: CASSSANTGELFF.

The gene calls are TRBV28 and TRBJ2-1; D ambiguous. The CDR3 has 13 residues. The V gene's germline CDR1 is MDHEN and CDR2 SYDVKM. V was clipped by 1 base and J by 10 bases, with 11 bases between them. The CDR3 is CASSLFLGFEQFF. The CDR3 DNA follows: TGTGCCAGCAGTTTATTTCTGGGGTTCGAGCAGTTCTTC.

This clone was counted between two and nine times. The genes are TRBV2 and TRBJ1-2; D might be TRBD1 (5 bases). Looked up from germline, CDR1 is SNHLY and CDR2 is FYNNEI. Trimming pared 0 bases from V and 7 bases from J, leaving 18 bases between. This CDR3 is 16 amino acids long. In nucleotides, the CDR3 is TGTGCCAGCAGTGAAGCTTCAGGGTGGGGATCACTTGGCTACACCTTC. Its protein product is CASSEASGWGSLGYTF.

V is TRBV30 and J is TRBJ1-5; 9 nucleotides line up with TRBD1. CDR1 and CDR2 (germline): GTSNPN, SVGIG (reference sequence). This CDR3 contains 16 residues. Trimming took 1 base from V and 5 from J; bases not matched to a gene: 9. The CDR3 DNA reads TGTGCCTGGAGTGAAGGGACAGGGAAGATATATCAGCCCCAGCATTTT. Its protein is CAWSEGTGKIYQPQHF.

The chain is built from TRBV27 and TRBJ1-2; D unclear. The CDR3 sequence is 15 residues long. Trimming stripped 0 bases from V and 4 bases from J, with 12 bases between. Germline values: CDR1 MNHEY, CDR2 SMNVEV (reference sequence). The CDR3 sequence is CASSLSVGNSYGYTF. The DNA for the CDR3 is TGTGCCAGCAGTTTATCGGTAGGAAACAGCTATGGCTACACCTTC.

The V gene is TRBV18, the J gene TRBJ1-6, with 9 bases matching TRBD1. The CDR3 has 14 residues. Looked up from germline, CDR1 is KGHSH and CDR2 is LQKENI. After removal of 6 bases from V and 9 bases from J, the junction contained 6 bases not matched to a gene. The CDR3 is CASSQRDRASPLHF. The CDR3 coding sequence is TGTGCCAGCTCGCAACGGGACAGGGCTTCACCCCTCCACTTT.

The chain employs TRBV15 and TRBJ1-4; unclear D gene. Between the trimmed V and J ends, which lost 0 bases and 3 bases, there was a span of 14 bases. This CDR3 is 17 amino acids long. Germline loops: CDR1 LNHNV, CDR2 YYDKDF (reference sequence). The CDR3 sequence: CATSREQEEAPNEKLFF. Written as DNA, the CDR3 is TGTGCCACCAGCAGAGAGCAGGAGGAGGCCCCTAATGAAAAACTGTTTTTT.

V and J are TRBV5-4 and TRBJ1-6; a weak D match, TRBD1 (5 bases). Germline V CDR1 and CDR2: SGHNT, YYREEE (reference sequence). Trimming shortened V by 5 bases and J by 9 bases, and 15 bases separated the two germline ends. The CDR3 length is 14 residues. CDR3 region: CASRGVTDSSPLHF. The CDR3, as DNA: TGTGCCAGCAGAGGGGTAACTGATAGTTCACCCCTCCACTTT.